Listed below are T cell receptor beta chains from one sample, sequenced in a study of graft-versus-host responses after intestinal transplantation. The repertoire was sequenced with immunoSEQ multiplex PCR; TCRdb's copy has only in-frame clones and lacks some. This sample has 95,000 or so clones; 75% to 95% occur once, and the top ten carry 15% to 20%. The sequencing here drew on PBMCs, taken roughly 68 weeks after intestinal transplant. All receptors come from a human patient who received an intestinal transplant, so some T cells may come from the graft donor. CDR3s include the opening cysteine and the closing phenylalanine or tryptophan. A D gene is named only where the DNA matches it firmly. Expanded clones are given a class, and other clones once, few, many or no size at all.

>-|TRBV7-2|-|TRBJ1-1|13
TGTGCCAGCAGCGCACACCCGAACACTGAAGCTTTCTTT
CASSAHPNTEAFF
>-|TRBV6-1|-|TRBJ2-7|12
TGTGCCAGCGCTCTGGAGGGCTACGAGCAGTACTTC
CASALEGYEQYF
>TRBD1|TRBV10-3|few|TRBJ2-7|14
TGTGCCATCAGGGGGACAGGGTTGACTTACGAGCAGTACTTC
CAIRGTGLTYEQYF
>-|TRBV6-1|-|TRBJ1-1|13
TGTGCCAGCAGCTCCGACAGCAACACTGAAGCTTTCTTT
CASSSDSNTEAFF
>-|TRBV18|-|TRBJ1-3|14
TGTGCCAGCGCGGGACCGCTCTCTGGAAACACCATATATTTT
CASAGPLSGNTIYF
>-|TRBV6-5|once|TRBJ1-2|13
TGTGCCAGCAGCCGGACGGACCAGAGCGGCTACACCTTC
CASSRTDQSGYTF
>TRBD1|TRBV15|-|TRBJ1-6|15
TGTGCCACTAGCAGAATACAGGGGGCAAATTCACCCCTCCACTTT
CATSRIQGANSPLHF
>-|TRBV29-1|-|TRBJ1-1|12
TGCAGCGCCCGACAGGTTAACACTGAAGCTTTCTTT
CSARQVNTEAFF
>TRBD2|TRBV6-1|-|TRBJ2-5|15
TGTGCCAGCATCATGGGCGGGGGATTCCAAGAGACCCAGTACTTC
CASIMGGGFQETQYF
>TRBD1|TRBV9|-|TRBJ1-1|12
TGTGCCAGCGGGACAGGGAACACTGAAGCTTTCTTT
CASGTGNTEAFF
>TRBD2|TRBV11-1|-|TRBJ2-1|17
TGTGCCAGCAGCTCGGTGGGCGGACTAGCGGGGGTAAGGGAGCAGTTCTTC
CASSSVGGLAGVREQFF
>TRBD1|TRBV10-3|-|TRBJ2-4|13
TGTGCCATCAGCGGACAGGGGAAAAACATTCAGTACTTC
CAISGQGKNIQYF